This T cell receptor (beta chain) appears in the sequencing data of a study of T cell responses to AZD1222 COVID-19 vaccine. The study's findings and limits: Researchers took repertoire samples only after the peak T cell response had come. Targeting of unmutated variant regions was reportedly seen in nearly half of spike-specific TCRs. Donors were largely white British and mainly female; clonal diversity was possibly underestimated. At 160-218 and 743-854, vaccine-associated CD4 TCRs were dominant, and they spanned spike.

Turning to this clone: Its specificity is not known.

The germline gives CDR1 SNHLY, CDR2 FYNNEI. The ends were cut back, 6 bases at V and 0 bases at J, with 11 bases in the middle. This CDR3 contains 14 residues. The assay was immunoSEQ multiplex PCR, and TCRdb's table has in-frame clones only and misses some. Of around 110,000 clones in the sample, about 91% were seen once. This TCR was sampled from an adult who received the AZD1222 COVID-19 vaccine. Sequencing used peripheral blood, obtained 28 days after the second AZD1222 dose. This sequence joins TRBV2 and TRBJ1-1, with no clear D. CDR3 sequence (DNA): TGTGCCAGCAGGCCCTGGGGAGTGAACACTGAAGCTTTCTTT. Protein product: CASRPWGVNTEAFF.